This TCR beta chain was recovered during a study of cytomegalovirus exposure and HLA in healthy donors. The CDR3 is made up of 12 amino acids. Between the trimmed V and J ends, which lost 1 base and 7 bases, there was a span of 7 bases. Germline V CDR1 and CDR2: WSHSY, SAAADI. The PCR employed 60 Vbeta primers together with 13 Jbeta primers. TCRdb's table, derived via immunoSEQ multiplex PCR, lists solely in-frame clones and lacks some. The sample includes 95,000 to 150,000 clones, just under 75% of them seen just once. The source material was PBMCs. The chain uses TRBV10-2 and TRBJ1-2; D gene unclear. This clonotype was obtained from a man aged 60 to 69 in good health and CMV-seropositive. The CDR3 sequence: CASSELDGGYTF. The CDR3 bases are TGCGCCAGCAGTGAGTTAGATGGTGGCTACACCTTC.